This T cell receptor (beta chain) stems from a study of cytomegalovirus exposure and HLA in healthy donors. Study context: A later analysis reported the same platform for the 90 to 150 validation repertoires and the 500 to 750 first-cohort repertoires.

A note on this clone: Its antigen is not known.

Study-level points and caveats: The authors confirmed in vitro that a few CMV-associated chains were specific for CMV antigens. Subsequent analysis found a tendency for first-cohort TCR clusters to co-occur within the 110 or so validation repertoires. Overall, roughly 170 TCR beta chains were annotated as cytomegalovirus-associated.

The CDR3 covers 16 residues. Germline V gene data show CDR1 as SGHTA and CDR2 as FQGNSA. The V and J ends lost 3 bases and 1 base respectively, with 13 bases between them. Method: immunoSEQ multiplex PCR; TCRdb's copy keeps in-frame clones and lacks some. The sample lists approximately 130,000 clones; 85% to 90% were seen once. The sequence came from a woman aged 25 to 39 in good health and CMV-seronegative. Material for sequencing was PBMCs. The chain combines TRBV7-2 with TRBJ1-3; TRBD1 might be the D (5 bases). The CDR3 DNA reads TGTGCCAGCAGCTTTGGCAGGGAAGGATCTGGAAACACCATATATTTT. This encodes CASSFGREGSGNTIYF. Full variable domain (rest looked up from reference TRBV7-2 and TRBJ1-3): GAGVSQSPSNKVTEKGKDVELRCDPISGHTALYWYRQSLGQGLEFLIYFQGNSAPDKSGLPSDRFSAERTGGSVSTLTIQRTQQEDSAVYLCASSFGREGSGNTIYFGEGSWLTVV.